A selection of T cell receptor beta chains follows, all from one sample in a study of blood T cells in healthy people across ages. MiXCR, applied by TCRdb to the 5' RACE reads, yields one record per CDR3 protein. The sample has around 1.5 million distinct CDR3 sequences; 42% are singletons. Sequenced sample: blood. The receptors stem from a woman aged 18-30 years in good health. Each CDR3 is given with its conserved first and last residue. D genes are given only for firm matches. Not all rows give a size; the values are once, few, many and, for expanded clones, a class.

cdr3_nt cdr3_aa v_call d_call clone_size j_call
TGCGCCAGCAGCCAAGATCGGATTGACCAAGGTAAGCAGTTCTTC CASSQDRIDQGKQFF TRBV4-1 NA NA TRBJ2-1
TGTGCCAGCAGCCAATTGGATCTGGGAGGACAGACCCAGTACTTC CASSQLDLGGQTQYF TRBV14 NA NA TRBJ2-5
TGTGCCAGCATCCCCTCCCAGGAGCAGTACTTC CASIPSQEQYF TRBV7-9 NA NA TRBJ2-5
TGTGCCAGCAGCGTGGGAGGGGGCGGTTCGGCTGAAGCTTTCTTT CASSVGGGGSAEAFF TRBV5-6 TRBD1 NA TRBJ1-1
TGTGCCAGCCTCCCCTCCTTCACAGGTTACGCCTACAATGAGCAGTTCTTC CASLPSFTGYAYNEQFF TRBV27 NA NA TRBJ2-1
TGCGCCAGCGGAGGCCGGGACATCCTGCACGAGCAGTTCTTC CASGGRDILHEQFF TRBV5-1 NA few TRBJ2-1
TGCAGTGCTAGAGTGGCCCCAGATACGCAGTATTTT CSARVAPDTQYF TRBV20-1 NA few TRBJ2-3
TGTGCCACCAGTGCCGAGGGAGGGCCGAACACCGGGGAGCTGTTTTTT CATSAEGGPNTGELFF TRBV24-1 TRBD2 NA TRBJ2-2
TGTGCCAGCAGCCAAGGGTCCAGGGGACTCCATGGTGGCTACACCTTC CASSQGSRGLHGGYTF TRBV4-2 NA many TRBJ1-2
TGTGCCAGCTCACCTAGCGGGGGAAGCACAGATACGCAGTATTTT CASSPSGGSTDTQYF TRBV18 TRBD2 many TRBJ2-3
TGTGCCAGCAGCTTAAACCCCGGGACTAGCGGGGTGGGGAAGACCCAGTACTTC CASSLNPGTSGVGKTQYF TRBV7-3 TRBD2 NA TRBJ2-5
TGTGCCAGCAGCAAAGAGAGCACTAGCGGGGGGGTTTCGAGCTCCTACAATGAGCAGTTCTTC CASSKESTSGGVSSSYNEQFF TRBV21-1 NA NA TRBJ2-1
TGCAGTGTTAGCCGGGACAGGGGAAATGGCTACACCTTC CSVSRDRGNGYTF TRBV20-1 TRBD1 NA TRBJ1-2
TGCGCCAGCAGCTCGGGACTCCGAAGCACAGATACGCAGTATTTT CASSSGLRSTDTQYF TRBV5-1 NA NA TRBJ2-3
TGTGCCAGCAGAGGACCAAGAGGCGAGCAGTACTTC CASRGPRGEQYF TRBV6-5 NA few TRBJ2-7
TGTGCCAGCAGTTACGGGACTAGCGGGGGCCGCAACTACGAGCAGTACTTC CASSYGTSGGRNYEQYF TRBV6-5 TRBD2 few TRBJ2-7
TGTGCCAGCAGCCAAAAAAGCAGGGGGCTTATAGATACGCAGTATTTT CASSQKSRGLIDTQYF TRBV3-1 TRBD1 few TRBJ2-3
TGTGCCACCAGTGCAACCGAGGCTAGCGGCTACAATGAGCAGTTCTTC CATSATEASGYNEQFF TRBV24-1 TRBD2 many TRBJ2-1
TGTGCCAGCAGTTTATTCGGAGGTGGCCACGAGACCCAGTACTTC CASSLFGGGHETQYF TRBV27 NA NA TRBJ2-5
TGTTCCAGCGGAAAATGGACTAGCGGGGGGGCGTATACGCAGTATTTT CSSGKWTSGGAYTQYF TRBV12-3/TRBV12-4 TRBD2 NA TRBJ2-3
TGCAGTGCTAGAACTGCCGGGACTAGCGTGTGGGAGCAGTACTTC CSARTAGTSVWEQYF TRBV20-1 TRBD2 few TRBJ2-5
TGTGCCAGCAGGTTAGGGGGTAGACCAGCCACGGAGACCCAGTACTTC CASRLGGRPATETQYF TRBV12-3/TRBV12-4 NA few TRBJ2-5
TGTGCCAGCAGTGTAACGACGGGGGGAGGCTACGAGCAGTACTTC CASSVTTGGGYEQYF TRBV2 TRBD2 NA TRBJ2-7
TGTGCCACCGCTAAGCAGACAGGGCCCTACGAGCAGTACTTC CATAKQTGPYEQYF TRBV5-4 TRBD1 NA TRBJ2-7
TGCAGCGTGGCCCTCATGACTAGCGGGGCCTCCTACGAGCAGTACTTC CSVALMTSGASYEQYF TRBV29-1 TRBD2 NA TRBJ2-7
TGCGCCAGCAGCGTGGGACAGAGAATTTCGCCGGATACGCAGTATTTT CASSVGQRISPDTQYF TRBV5-1 TRBD1 NA TRBJ2-3
TGTGCCATCAAGGTAGAGGATGAGCAGTTCTTC CAIKVEDEQFF TRBV10-3 NA NA TRBJ2-1
TGCGCCAGCCTACTAGATCAAACGGGAGATACGCAGTATTTT CASLLDQTGDTQYF TRBV4-1 NA medium-sized TRBJ2-3
TGTGCCATCAGTGATCCTCACGCGTGGTGGGATACGCAGTATTTT CAISDPHAWWDTQYF TRBV10-3 NA NA TRBJ2-3
TGTGCCAGCAGCAAAAATGCCGGGGGTCAGGCGAACACCGGGGAGCTGTTTTTT CASSKNAGGQANTGELFF TRBV7-6 NA NA TRBJ2-2